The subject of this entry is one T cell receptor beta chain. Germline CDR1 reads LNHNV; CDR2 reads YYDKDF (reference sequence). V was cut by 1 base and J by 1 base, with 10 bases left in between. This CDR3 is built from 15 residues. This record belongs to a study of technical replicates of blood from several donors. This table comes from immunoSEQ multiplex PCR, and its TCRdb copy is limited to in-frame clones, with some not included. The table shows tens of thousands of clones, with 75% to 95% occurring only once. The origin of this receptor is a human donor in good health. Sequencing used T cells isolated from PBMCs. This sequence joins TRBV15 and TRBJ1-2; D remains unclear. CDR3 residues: CATSRGGSVNYGYTF. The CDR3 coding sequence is TGTGCCACCAGCAGAGGAGGGTCGGTTAACTATGGCTACACCTTC.